This passage covers 13 T cell receptor beta chains from one sample sequenced in a study of T cells in Graves' hyperthyroidism and ophthalmopathy. RNA transcripts served as the template for amplifying TCR beta CDR3 regions. In the first-round RT-PCR of the TCR CDR3, the HTBI primer set was used. TCRdb redid the calling of the multiplex PCR reads with MiXCR, one entry per CDR3 protein. The data show 700,000 or so distinct CDR3 sequences, about 16% seen once. Source material: blood. The receptors derive from a man aged 18 to 29 with Graves' hyperthyroidism.

This clonotype occurred many times. In DNA form, the CDR3 reads TGTGCCAGCAGTTTAACAGAGAATCTTGCAACTAATGAAAAACTGTTTTTT. Amino acids: CASSLTENLATNEKLFF. The J gene is TRBJ1-4, the V gene TRBV28; no clear D. The germline V gene encodes CDR1 MDHEN and CDR2 SYDVKM. V dropped 2 bases and J dropped 0 bases, with 13 bases sitting between them. The CDR3 extends over 17 amino acids.

Only a few counts were recorded for this clonotype. The chain recombines TRBV28 with TRBJ2-2; D unclear. The CDR3 consists of 14 residues. V was cut by 2 bases and J by 11 bases, with 15 bases left in between. From germline, CDR1 is MDHEN and CDR2 SYDVKM. The CDR3 nucleotides are TGTGCCAGCAGTTTAAGTGGACCGGCGTTTGAGCTGTTTTTT. Residues: CASSLSGPAFELFF.

This chain joins TRBV9 and TRBJ1-6; D may be TRBD1 (6 bases). Germline V gives CDR1 SGDLS, CDR2 YYNGEE. This CDR3 spans 14 amino acids. Trimming cost V 0 bases and J 10 bases, with 11 bases left between them. CDR3 residues: CASSVDIRGSPLHF. In DNA, the CDR3 is TGTGCCAGCAGCGTAGATATCAGGGGATCACCCCTCCACTTT.

As regards this clonotype: With a much larger clone just one base away, this may be a read error. The rearrangement joins TRBV12-3 or TRBV12-4 to TRBJ1-2; D may be TRBD1 (5 bases). The CDR3 spans 11 residues. CDR3 region: CAGRGNRGYTF. The CDR3 region has the DNA TGTGCCGGCAGAGGGAACAGGGGCTACACCTTC.

V is TRBV9 and J is TRBJ2-1, with D tentatively TRBD1 (5 bases). This CDR3 contains 16 residues. Germline CDR1 is SGDLS and CDR2 is YYNGEE. V gave up 3 bases and J gave up 0 bases, with 13 bases separating them. The CDR3 nucleotides read TGTGCCAGCAGCGCCAGGGCCGACCGCTCCTACAATGAGCAGTTCTTC. Its protein product is CASSARADRSYNEQFF.

In its sample, this clonotype was seen many times. The chain links TRBV30 to TRBJ1-1; a weak D match, TRBD1 (6 bases). Germline CDR1 is GTSNPN and CDR2 is SVGIG (reference sequence). This CDR3 is 13 amino acids long. The germline V and J ends were trimmed by 4 bases and 1 base, with 10 bases remaining between them. The CDR3, as DNA: TGTGCCTGGACTACAGGGCGGAACACTGAAGCTTTCTTT. This encodes CAWTTGRNTEAFF.

The chain combines TRBV20-1 with TRBJ2-3; D gene unclear. Germline CDR1 reads DFQATT; CDR2 reads SNEGSKA (reference sequence). Trimming took 6 bases from V and 4 from J, leaving 8 bases between them. The CDR3 is made up of 11 amino acids. The CDR3 sequence: CSAVAADTQYF. CDR3 nucleotides: TGCAGTGCAGTGGCGGCAGATACGCAGTATTTT.

This sequence joins TRBV5-5 and TRBJ2-7; 9 nucleotides agree with TRBD1. Germline CDR1 SGHKS, CDR2 YYEKEE (reference sequence). V gave up 0 bases and J gave up 2 bases; unmatched junction bases: 6. The length of the CDR3 is 16 residues. DNA for the CDR3: TGTGCCAGCAGCTTGGCCCCGAGACAGGGGGCCTACGAGCAGTACTTC. This sequence encodes CASSLAPRQGAYEQYF.

The gene calls are TRBV7-6 and TRBJ2-7; D possibly matches TRBD1 or TRBD2 (5 bases each). Trimming left V 6 bases short and J 1 base short, with 16 bases between. The germline V gene encodes CDR1 SGHVS and CDR2 FNYEAQ. The length of the CDR3 is 15 residues. Written as DNA, the CDR3 is TGTGCCAGCAGTAGGGGTGGGGACGGTTCCTACGAGCAGTACTTC. It is translated as CASSRGGDGSYEQYF.

This chain joins TRBV12-5 and TRBJ1-2; D possibly corresponds to TRBD1 (5 bases). Germline V lookup: CDR1 LGHNT, CDR2 FRNRAP. CDR3 size: 13 residues. Trimming left V 7 bases short and J 7 bases short, with 16 bases between. The CDR3 nucleotides read TGTGCTAGTGCCCCAAACCAGGGAGGTGGCTACACCTTC. As protein: CASAPNQGGGYTF.

This clonotype came up many times. V is TRBV27 and J is TRBJ1-4; D might be TRBD1 (5 bases). Germline V gene sequence: CDR1 MNHEY, CDR2 SMNVEV (reference sequence). This CDR3 contains 14 residues. V lost 2 bases and J 8 bases, leaving 12 bases between the germline ends. CDR3 in amino acids: CASSLRRWGEKLFF. CDR3 nucleotides: TGTGCCAGCAGTTTACGCAGGTGGGGCGAAAAACTGTTTTTT.

This clonotype appeared a few times. CDR3 residues: CASSSGRGTEQPQHF. CDR3 sequence (DNA): TGTGCCAGCAGCTCGGGGAGAGGGACGGAACAGCCCCAGCATTTT. The chain uses TRBV5-5 and TRBJ1-5, with D tentatively TRBD1 (5 bases). The CDR3 sequence is 15 residues long. Germline V CDR1 and CDR2: SGHKS, YYEKEE (reference sequence). Trimming shortened V by 3 bases and J by 7 bases, and 17 bases separated the two germline ends.

This clonotype was seen a handful of times. V gene TRBV6-1 combines with J gene TRBJ2-6; TRBD1 aligns across 10 bases. The CDR3 extends over 19 amino acids. Germline V gives CDR1 MNHNS, CDR2 SASEGT. With V trimmed by 3 bases and J by 0 bases, 8 bases remained unmatched. The CDR3 spells CASSDRDRGSGSGANVLTF. The CDR3 DNA reads TGTGCCAGCAGTGACCGGGACAGGGGCTCCGGCTCTGGGGCCAACGTCCTGACTTTC.